This TCR beta chain comes out of a study of blood T cell repertoires in COVID-19. Whole-study context: Sites across the United States, Italy and Spain contributed samples from acute and convalescent COVID-19.

Germline CDR1 and CDR2: MNHEY and SVGAGI. V lost 4 bases and J 1 base, leaving 13 bases between the germline ends. CDR3 length: 15 residues. Original processing methods: Amplification with reference gene primers provided the estimates of nucleated cell counts. Sequencing was performed with immunoSEQ multiplex PCR; in TCRdb, only in-frame clones are kept and a portion is missing. Clonal size and the V and J genes are those of that table, whereas D and trimming came from the DNA. This table has tens of thousands of clones, more than 75% appearing once. The sample consisted of peripheral blood. This TCR was recovered from a human donor in a cohort sampled during active COVID-19. The chain combines TRBV6-5 with TRBJ1-1; TRBD1 is a possible D gene (5 bases). CDR3 residues: CASSSLGQANTEAFF. The CDR3 nucleotides read TGTGCCAGCAGTTCCTTGGGGCAGGCGAACACTGAAGCTTTCTTT.